Below are 7 T cell receptor beta chains sequenced from a single sample in a study of naive and memory T cell subsets. Their specific antigens are unknown. Study conclusions and caveats: Especially in CD8 cells, naive repertoires contained a few larger clonotypes, possibly CD45RA-re-expressing memory cells.

Two oligonucleotides, mixed equimolar, formed the beta constant-region primer covering TRBC1 and TRBC2. The ligated cDNA underwent four PCR rounds using SP2 and nested alpha and beta constant-region primers. MiXCR was run by TCRdb on the UMI-ligation and nested PCR reads, yielding one entry per CDR3 protein. The sample has about 160,000 distinct CDR3 sequences; under 25% are singletons. Sequencing used naive CD4+ T cells from blood. Receptor source: a human donor in good health.

The V call is TRBV4-1, the J call TRBJ2-1; TRBD2 aligns across 7 bases. This CDR3 has 17 amino acids. Germline CDR1 and CDR2: MGHRA and YSYEKL. J was trimmed by 6 bases and V by 1 base; bases with no gene match: 12. This CDR3 is CASSQGLARGPRNEQFF. CDR3 DNA: TGCGCCAGCAGCCAAGGACTAGCCCGGGGCCCCCGCAATGAGCAGTTCTTC.

Concerning this clonotype itself: A read error may produce the germline difference seen at one junction end. This chain joins TRBV28 and TRBJ2-7, with D possibly being TRBD1 (6 bases). Per the germline V gene, CDR1 is MDHEN and CDR2 is SYDVKM. The CDR3 extends over 16 amino acids. Written as DNA, the CDR3 is TGTGCCAGCAGTTTAGGGCACGGGACACGGCTGTACGAGCAGAACTTC. This encodes CASSLGHGTRLYEQNF.

The chain employs TRBV6-5 and TRBJ1-1; 8 nucleotides agree with TRBD1. In germline, CDR1 is MNHEY, CDR2 SVGAGI. Germline trimming cut 6 bases from V and 5 bases from J; bases unmatched to any gene: 5. The CDR3 runs to 13 residues. DNA for the CDR3: TGTGCCAGCAGGCGTACAGGGGGAACTGAAGCTTTCTTT. Translation: CASRRTGGTEAFF.

The table lists this clonotype with a few counts. This sequence joins TRBV9 and TRBJ1-3; a weak D match, TRBD1 (5 bases). The CDR3 covers 16 residues. Germline CDR1 SGDLS, CDR2 YYNGEE. Trimming stripped 3 bases from V and 2 bases from J, with 15 bases between. The CDR3 region is CASSASAGITGNTIYF. The CDR3 coding sequence is TGTGCCAGCAGCGCGAGCGCAGGGATTACTGGAAACACCATATATTTT.

This clonotype was counted at least ten times. J is TRBJ2-1 and V is TRBV28; D remains unclear. CDR1 and CDR2 (germline): MDHEN, SYDVKM. The V end was cut by 7 bases, the J end by 5 bases, with 15 bases between. The length of the CDR3 is 14 residues. DNA of the CDR3: TGTGCCAGCACTCACTACGGGCCCCACAATGAGCAGTTCTTC. Protein product: CASTHYGPHNEQFF.

About this clonotype itself: Possible read error: a much larger clone is one base away. The chain couples TRBV10-3 to TRBJ2-7; TRBD2 matches 12 bases. Trimming cost V 9 bases and J 7 bases; bases outside gene matches: 7. This CDR3 has 13 amino acids. CDR1 and CDR2 (germline): ENHRY, SYGVKD. CDR3 residues: CAITLAGGVEQYF. CDR3 sequence (DNA): TGTGCCATTACACTAGCGGGAGGAGTTGAGCAGTACTTC.

The rearrangement uses TRBV9 and TRBJ1-1; the match to TRBD1 covers 7 bases. Looked up from germline, CDR1 is SGDLS and CDR2 is YYNGEE. This CDR3 region has 13 residues. Trimming cost V 2 bases and J 5 bases; bases outside gene matches: 3. The CDR3: CASSVTGNTEAFF. In nucleotides, the CDR3 is TGTGCCAGCAGCGTGACAGGGAATACTGAAGCTTTCTTT. Using reference TRBV9 and TRBJ1-1 for the parts outside the CDR3, the full variable domain is DSGVTQTPKHLITATGQRVTLRCSPRSGDLSVYWYQQSLDQGLQFLIQYYNGEERAKGNILERFSAQQFPDLHSELNLSSLELGDSALYFCASSVTGNTEAFFGQGTRLTVV.